This TCR beta chain was found in a study of T cell repertoires in cytomegalovirus infection. In the study overall: It was the public TCR beta signatures that indicated both CMV infection and matching HLA type. Study-wide points: Frequencies of public TCR beta families were cumulated, and this identified carriers of CMV plus the relevant HLA. Dominant in the ex vivo response were TCR beta clonotypes restricted by HLA-C and specific for CMV.

Note on this clonotype: Antigen specificity is unknown.

The V and J ends lost 5 bases and 1 base, in that order; junction bases with no gene match: 11. CDR3 length equals 17 residues. Germline V CDR1 and CDR2: SGHVS, FNYEAQ. Each CDR3 protein gets one entry after TCRdb re-called the reads with MiXCR. The sample has roughly 990,000 distinct CDR3 sequences; approximately 30% are singletons. Sample: cultured CD8+ T cells from PBMCs, taken from culture after CMV antigen stimulation. The V call is TRBV7-6, the J call TRBJ2-3; 8 bases fit TRBD1. The receptor was isolated from a human donor in good health (CMV status not recorded). Some clones in this sample may be carry-over from other donors' samples. CDR3 in amino acids: CASSIKTSGQGTDTQYF. The CDR3, as DNA: TGTGCCAGCAGCATAAAAACGTCGGGACAGGGCACAGATACGCAGTATTTT.